The clone carrying this T cell receptor beta chain was detected only a few times. Its antigen remains unidentified. Germline V lookup: CDR1 MDHEN, CDR2 SYDVKM. The CDR3 is 13 amino acids. V was cut by 8 bases and J by 1 base, with 12 bases left in between. The sample belongs to a study of cytotoxic CD8 clonotypes in ibrutinib-treated CLL. Study-level information: Among the samples, the mean was roughly 260,000 productive templates and tens of thousands of productive rearrangements. Study-wide results and caveats: Clonality was elevated at ibrutinib response and had returned toward baseline at progression.

Data came from immunoSEQ multiplex PCR; TCRdb stores just in-frame clones and leaves some out. The top ten clones hold approximately 32% of a sample with roughly 47,000 clones, approximately 53% of them seen once. Investigators sourced around 1.9 micrograms of genomic DNA from cryopreserved PBMCs for TCR beta libraries. The starting material was PBMCs, obtained after 12 months of ibrutinib treatment. This sequence joins TRBV28 and TRBJ2-7, with D unclear. The source is a human donor with chronic lymphocytic leukemia. The CDR3 loop is CASGFTASYEQYF. The CDR3 DNA is TGTGCCAGCGGATTTACAGCTTCCTACGAGCAGTACTTC.